Sequencing of this TCR beta chain was carried out in a study of blood T cell repertoires in COVID-19. Assay: immunoSEQ multiplex PCR; the TCRdb copy retains only in-frame clones and omits some. The profile covers some 88,000 clones, with 85% appearing a single time and 3.5% to 4% taken by the ten largest. Germline V CDR1 and CDR2: MNHEY, SVGAGI. The CDR3 extends over 15 amino acids. Trimming took 8 bases from V and 0 from J, leaving 14 bases between them. The chain combines TRBV6-5 with TRBJ1-3; possible D gene TRBD1, 6 bases. Sequencing used peripheral blood. The sequence came from a man aged 60 to 75 with acute or convalescent COVID-19. The chain's CDR3 is CASGVTGLSGNTIYF. CDR3 nucleotide sequence: TGTGCCAGCGGGGTTACAGGGCTCTCTGGAAACACCATATATTTT.